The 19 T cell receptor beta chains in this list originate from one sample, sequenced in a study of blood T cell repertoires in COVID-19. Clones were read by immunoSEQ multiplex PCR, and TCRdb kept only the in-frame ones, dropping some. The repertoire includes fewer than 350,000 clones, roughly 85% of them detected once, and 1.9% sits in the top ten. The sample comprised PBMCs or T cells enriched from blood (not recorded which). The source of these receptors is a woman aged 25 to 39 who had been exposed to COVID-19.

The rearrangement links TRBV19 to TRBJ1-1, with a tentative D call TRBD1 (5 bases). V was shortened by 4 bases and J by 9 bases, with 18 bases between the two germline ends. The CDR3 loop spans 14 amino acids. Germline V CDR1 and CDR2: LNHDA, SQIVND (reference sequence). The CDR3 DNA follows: TGTGCCAGTAGTAGTTTGGTGACAGAGAATAAAGCTTTCTTT. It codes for CASSSLVTENKAFF.

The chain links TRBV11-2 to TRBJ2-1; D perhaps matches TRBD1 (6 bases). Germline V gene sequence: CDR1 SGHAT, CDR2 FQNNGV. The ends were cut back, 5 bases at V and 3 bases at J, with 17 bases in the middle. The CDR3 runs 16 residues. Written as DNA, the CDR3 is TGTGCCAGCAGCCGCAGTCGTGCACAGGGCTACAATGAGCAGTTCTTC. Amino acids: CASSRSRAQGYNEQFF.

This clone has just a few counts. The CDR3 region is CASSFTPSTDTQYF. CDR3 sequence (DNA): TGTGCCAGCAGCTTCACTCCTAGCACAGATACGCAGTATTTT. The chain combines TRBV11-2 with TRBJ2-3; D not certain. V gave up 3 bases and J gave up 0 bases, with 7 bases separating them. CDR3 length equals 14 residues. Germline lookup yields CDR1 SGHAT and CDR2 FQNNGV.

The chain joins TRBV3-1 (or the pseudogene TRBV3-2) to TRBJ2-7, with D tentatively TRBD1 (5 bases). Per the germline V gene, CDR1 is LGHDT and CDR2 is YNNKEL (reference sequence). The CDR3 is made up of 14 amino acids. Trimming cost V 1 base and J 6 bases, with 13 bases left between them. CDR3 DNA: TGTGCCAGCAGCCAAGTCCAGGGCCCGAGCGAGCAGTACTTC. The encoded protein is CASSQVQGPSEQYF.

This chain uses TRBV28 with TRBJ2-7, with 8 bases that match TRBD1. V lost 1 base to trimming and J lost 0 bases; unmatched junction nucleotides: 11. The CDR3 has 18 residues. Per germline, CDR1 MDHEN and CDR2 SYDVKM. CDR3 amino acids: CASSLSQGARSLSYEQYF. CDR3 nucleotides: TGTGCCAGCAGTTTATCTCAGGGGGCCCGTTCACTCTCCTACGAGCAGTACTTC. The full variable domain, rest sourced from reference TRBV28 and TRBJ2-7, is DVKVTQSSRYLVKRTGEKVFLECVQDMDHENMFWYRQDPGLGLRLIYFSYDVKMKEKGDIPEGYSVSREKKERFSLILESASTNQTSMYLCASSLSQGARSLSYEQYFGPGTRLTVT.

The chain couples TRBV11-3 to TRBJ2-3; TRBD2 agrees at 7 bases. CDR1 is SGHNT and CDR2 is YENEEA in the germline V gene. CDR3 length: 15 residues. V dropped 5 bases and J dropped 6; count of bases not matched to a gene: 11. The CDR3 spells CASSKLGLDGDTQYF. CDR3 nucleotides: TGTGCCAGCAGCAAACTCGGACTAGATGGGGATACGCAGTATTTT.

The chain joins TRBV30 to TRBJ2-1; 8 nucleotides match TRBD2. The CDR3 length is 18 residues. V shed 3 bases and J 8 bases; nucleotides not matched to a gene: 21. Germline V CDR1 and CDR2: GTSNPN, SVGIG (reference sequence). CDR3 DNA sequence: TGTGCCTGGAGGGCTCCAGAATATACCCGGACTAGCTGGCATGAGCAGTTCTTC. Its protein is CAWRAPEYTRTSWHEQFF.

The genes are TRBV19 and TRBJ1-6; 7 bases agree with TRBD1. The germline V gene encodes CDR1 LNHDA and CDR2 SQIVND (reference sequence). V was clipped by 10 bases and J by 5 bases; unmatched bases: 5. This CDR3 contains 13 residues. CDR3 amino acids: CATRGQNNSPLHF. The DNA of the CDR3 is TGTGCCACCCGGGGACAGAATAATTCACCCCTCCACTTT.

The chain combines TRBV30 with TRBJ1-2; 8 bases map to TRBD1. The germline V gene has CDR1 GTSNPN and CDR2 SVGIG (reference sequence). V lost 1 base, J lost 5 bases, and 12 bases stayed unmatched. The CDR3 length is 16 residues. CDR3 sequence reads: CAWSAPLTGARYGYTF. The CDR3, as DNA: TGTGCCTGGAGTGCCCCCCTGACAGGGGCGAGGTATGGCTACACCTTC.

This CDR3 reads CASSLYGERYNEQFF. The CDR3 DNA reads TGTGCCAGCAGTTTATACGGGGAAAGGTACAATGAGCAGTTCTTC. The chain is built from TRBV28 and TRBJ2-1; D possibly corresponds to TRBD2 (5 bases). Germline CDR1 reads MDHEN; CDR2 reads SYDVKM. Trimming took 1 base from V and 4 from J, leaving 11 bases between them. The CDR3 covers 15 residues.

The CDR3 sequence: CASSEWAGGDEKLFF. DNA of the CDR3: TGTGCCAGCAGTGAATGGGCAGGGGGCGATGAAAAACTGTTTTTT. The chain combines TRBV25-1 with TRBJ1-4; 8 bases are a match to TRBD1. With 1 base clipped from V and 6 bases from J, the junction kept 4 bases outside the gene matches. Germline V gene sequence: CDR1 MGHDK, CDR2 SYGVNS. This CDR3 has 15 amino acids. Combining the CDR3 with reference TRBV25-1 and TRBJ1-4 gives the whole variable domain EADIYQTPRYLVIGTGKKITLECSQTMGHDKMYWYQQDPGMELHLIHYSYGVNSTEKGDLSSESTVSRIRTEHFPLTLESARPSHTSQYLCASSEWAGGDEKLFFGSGTQLSVL.

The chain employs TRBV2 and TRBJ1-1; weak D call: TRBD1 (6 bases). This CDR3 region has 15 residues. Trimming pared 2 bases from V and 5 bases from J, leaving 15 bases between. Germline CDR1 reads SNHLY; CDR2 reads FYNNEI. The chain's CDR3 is CASSESPQGTTEAFF. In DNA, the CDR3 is TGTGCCAGCAGTGAAAGCCCCCAGGGGACGACTGAAGCTTTCTTT.

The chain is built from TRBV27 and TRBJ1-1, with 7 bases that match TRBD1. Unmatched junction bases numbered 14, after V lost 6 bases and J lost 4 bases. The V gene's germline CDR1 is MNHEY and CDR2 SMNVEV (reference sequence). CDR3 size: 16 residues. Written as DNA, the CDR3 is TGTGCCAGCAGCCCGACAGGGAAATCGACCGGCACTGAAGCTTTCTTT. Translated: CASSPTGKSTGTEAFF.

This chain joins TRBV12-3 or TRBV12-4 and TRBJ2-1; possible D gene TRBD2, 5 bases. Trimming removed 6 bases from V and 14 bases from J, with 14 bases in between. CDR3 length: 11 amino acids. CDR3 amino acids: CASREAAKKFF. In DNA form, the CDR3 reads TGTGCCAGCAGGGAGGCAGCAAAGAAGTTCTTC.

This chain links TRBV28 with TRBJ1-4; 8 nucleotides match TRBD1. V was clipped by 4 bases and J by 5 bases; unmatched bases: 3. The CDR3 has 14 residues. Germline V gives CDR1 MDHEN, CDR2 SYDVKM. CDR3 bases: TGTGCCAGCAGTTCGGGACAGGACAATGAAAAACTGTTTTTT. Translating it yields CASSSGQDNEKLFF.

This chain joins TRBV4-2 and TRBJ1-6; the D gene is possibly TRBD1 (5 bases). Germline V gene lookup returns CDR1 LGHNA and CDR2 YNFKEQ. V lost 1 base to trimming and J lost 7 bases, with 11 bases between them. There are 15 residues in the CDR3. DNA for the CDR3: TGTGCCAGCAGCCAAGCGTTGCAGGGAAATTCACCCCTCCACTTT. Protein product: CASSQALQGNSPLHF.

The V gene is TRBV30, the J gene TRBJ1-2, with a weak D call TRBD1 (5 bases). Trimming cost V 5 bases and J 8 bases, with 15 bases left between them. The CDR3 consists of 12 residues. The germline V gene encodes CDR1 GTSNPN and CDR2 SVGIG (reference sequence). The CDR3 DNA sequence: TGTGCCTGGGAGACAGTCGCGAAAGGCTACACCTTC. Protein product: CAWETVAKGYTF.

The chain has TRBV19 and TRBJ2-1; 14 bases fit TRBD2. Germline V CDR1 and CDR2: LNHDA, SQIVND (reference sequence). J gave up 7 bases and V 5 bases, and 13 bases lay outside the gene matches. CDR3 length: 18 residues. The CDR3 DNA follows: TGTGCCAGTAGTTCACCCCCTGGGACTAGCGGGAGTACGAATGAGCAGTTCTTC. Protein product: CASSSPPGTSGSTNEQFF.

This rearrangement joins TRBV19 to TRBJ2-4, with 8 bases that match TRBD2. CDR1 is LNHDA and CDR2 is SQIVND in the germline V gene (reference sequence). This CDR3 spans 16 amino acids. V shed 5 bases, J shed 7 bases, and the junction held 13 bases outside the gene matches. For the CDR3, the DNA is TGTGCCAGTAGTGAGGGCGGGGGGCGAGGGTTGAACATTCAGTACTTC. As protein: CASSEGGGRGLNIQYF.